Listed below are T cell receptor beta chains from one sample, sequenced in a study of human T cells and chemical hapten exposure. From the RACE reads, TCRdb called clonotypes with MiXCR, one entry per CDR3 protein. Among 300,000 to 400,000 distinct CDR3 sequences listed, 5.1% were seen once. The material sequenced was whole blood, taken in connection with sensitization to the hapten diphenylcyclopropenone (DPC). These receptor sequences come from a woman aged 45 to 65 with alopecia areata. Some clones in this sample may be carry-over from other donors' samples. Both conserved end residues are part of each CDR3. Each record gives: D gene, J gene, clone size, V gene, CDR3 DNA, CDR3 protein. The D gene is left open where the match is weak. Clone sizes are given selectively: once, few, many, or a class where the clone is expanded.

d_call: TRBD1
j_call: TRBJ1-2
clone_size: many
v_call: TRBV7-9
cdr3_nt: TGTGCCAGCAGCTTAGCGAATGGACAGGGGAATGGCTACACCTTC
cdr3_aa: CASSLANGQGNGYTF

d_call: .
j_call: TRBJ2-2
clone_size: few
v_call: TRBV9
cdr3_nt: TGTGCCAGCAGCGTAGCCGGGTCCGGGGAGCTGTTTTTT
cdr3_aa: CASSVAGSGELFF

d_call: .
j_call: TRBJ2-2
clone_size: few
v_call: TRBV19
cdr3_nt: TGTGCCAGTAGTATAAACGGCGGAACCGGGGAGCTGTTTTTT
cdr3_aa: CASSINGGTGELFF

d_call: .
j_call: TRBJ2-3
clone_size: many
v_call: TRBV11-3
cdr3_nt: TGTGCCAGCAGCGTTTCCGGGACACCCGCCACGGATACGCAGTATTTT
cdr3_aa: CASSVSGTPATDTQYF

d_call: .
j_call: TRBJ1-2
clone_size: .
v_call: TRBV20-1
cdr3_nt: TGCAGTGCTAGAGTCGACGGGAGAACTAACTATGGCTACACCTTC
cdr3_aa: CSARVDGRTNYGYTF

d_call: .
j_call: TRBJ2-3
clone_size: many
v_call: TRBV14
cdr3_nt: TGTGCCAGCAGCCCCCTCCCCGGGACTGGATCCACAGATACGCAGTATTTT
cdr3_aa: CASSPLPGTGSTDTQYF

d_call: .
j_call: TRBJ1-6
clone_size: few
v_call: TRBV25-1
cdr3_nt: TGTGCCAGCAGTGGGAACAGGCCATACTCACCCCTCCACTTT
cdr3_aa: CASSGNRPYSPLHF

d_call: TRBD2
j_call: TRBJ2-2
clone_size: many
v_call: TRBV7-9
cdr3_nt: TGTGCCAGCAGCCCCCGGACTAGCGGGGGGAGGAACACCGGGGAGCTGTTTTTT
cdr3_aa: CASSPRTSGGRNTGELFF

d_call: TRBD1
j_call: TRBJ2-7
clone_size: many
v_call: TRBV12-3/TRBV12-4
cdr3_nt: TGTGCCAGCAGTTCGACAGGGAAGACCTACGAGCAGTACTTC
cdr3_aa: CASSSTGKTYEQYF

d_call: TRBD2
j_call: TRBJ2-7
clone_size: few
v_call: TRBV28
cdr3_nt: TGTGCCAGCAGTCCGGGACTAGCGGGAGTACACGAGCAGTACTTC
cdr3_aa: CASSPGLAGVHEQYF

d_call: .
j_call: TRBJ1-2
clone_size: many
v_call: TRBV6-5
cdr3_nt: TGTGCCAGCGGCCCACCGAACTATGGCTACACCTTC
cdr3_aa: CASGPPNYGYTF

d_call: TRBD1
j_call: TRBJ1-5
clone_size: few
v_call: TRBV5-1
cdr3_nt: TGCGCCAGCAGCTTGGCCCCGACAGGGGGTAGCCAGCCCCAGCATTTT
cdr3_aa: CASSLAPTGGSQPQHF

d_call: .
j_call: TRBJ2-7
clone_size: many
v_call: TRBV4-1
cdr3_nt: TGCGCCAGCAGCCTCACCCCCGGCTCCGATGGGGAGCAGTACTTC
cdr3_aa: CASSLTPGSDGEQYF

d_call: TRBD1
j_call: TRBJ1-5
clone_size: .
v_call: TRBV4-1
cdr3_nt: TGCGCCAGCAGCCAAGTAGGCGGACAGGGGGCAGGGCAGCCCCAGCATTTT
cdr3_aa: CASSQVGGQGAGQPQHF

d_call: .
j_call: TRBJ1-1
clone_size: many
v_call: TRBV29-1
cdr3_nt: TGCAGCGTTGAAGATCCAGGAGGCCGGGGGACTGAAGCTTTCTTT
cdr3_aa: CSVEDPGGRGTEAFF

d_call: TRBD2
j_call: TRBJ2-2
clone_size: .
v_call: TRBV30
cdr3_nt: TGTGCCTGGAGTTCCCTAGCGGGAGTCACCGGGGAGCTGTTTTTT
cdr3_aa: CAWSSLAGVTGELFF

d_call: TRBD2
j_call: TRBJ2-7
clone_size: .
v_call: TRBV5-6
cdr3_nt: TGTGCCAGCAGCTTTCTAGCGGGGGTTCGGTACGAGCAGTACTTC
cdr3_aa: CASSFLAGVRYEQYF

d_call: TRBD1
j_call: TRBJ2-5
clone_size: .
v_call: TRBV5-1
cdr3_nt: TGCGCCAGCAGTGCCACAGGGGGCTCGGAGACCCAGTACTTC
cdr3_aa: CASSATGGSETQYF

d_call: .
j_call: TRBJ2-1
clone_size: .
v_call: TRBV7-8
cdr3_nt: TGTGCCAGCAGCCTTGGGGCCTCTCCAAAGCAGTTCTTC
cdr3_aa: CASSLGASPKQFF

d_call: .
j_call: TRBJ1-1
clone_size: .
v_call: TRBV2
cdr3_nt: TGTGCCAGCAGTTTTTCCCGGGTGAACACTGAAGCTTTCTTT
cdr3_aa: CASSFSRVNTEAFF

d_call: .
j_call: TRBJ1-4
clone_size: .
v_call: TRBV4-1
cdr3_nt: TGCGCCAGCAGCCAAGCCCCCCAGGTGTATGAAAAACTGTTTTTT
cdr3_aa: CASSQAPQVYEKLFF

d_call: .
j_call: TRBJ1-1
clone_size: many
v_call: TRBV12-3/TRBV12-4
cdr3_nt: TGTGCCAGCAGTGTACAGGGATTTGGTACTGAAGCTTTCTTT
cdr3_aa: CASSVQGFGTEAFF

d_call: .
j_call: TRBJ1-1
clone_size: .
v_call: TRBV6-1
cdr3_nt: TGTGCCAGCAGTGAATCACGGACTGAAGCTTTCTTT
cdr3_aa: CASSESRTEAFF

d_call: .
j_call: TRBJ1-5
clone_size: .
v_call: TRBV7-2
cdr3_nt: TGTGCCAGCAGCCGTGGTCCCAGTTTCAATCAGCCCCAGCATTTT
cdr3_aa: CASSRGPSFNQPQHF

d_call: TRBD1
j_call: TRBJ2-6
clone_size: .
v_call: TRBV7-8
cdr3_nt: TGTGCCAGCAGCAATCCCGGGACAGGGGGCTCCGGGGCCAACGTCCTGACTTTC
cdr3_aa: CASSNPGTGGSGANVLTF

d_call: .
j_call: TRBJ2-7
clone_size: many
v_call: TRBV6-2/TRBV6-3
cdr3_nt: TGTGCCAGCAGTTACTCGGGACGGACCGCCGAGCAGTACTTC
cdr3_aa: CASSYSGRTAEQYF

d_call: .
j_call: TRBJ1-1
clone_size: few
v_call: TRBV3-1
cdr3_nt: TGTGCCAGCAGCCAAATTTTTGGTGAGAGTGAAGCTTTCTTT
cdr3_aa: CASSQIFGESEAFF

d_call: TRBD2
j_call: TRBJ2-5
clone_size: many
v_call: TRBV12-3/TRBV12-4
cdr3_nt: TGTGCCAGCAGGTGGGCTAGCGGAGTGTACCAAGAGACCCAGTACTTC
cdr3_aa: CASRWASGVYQETQYF

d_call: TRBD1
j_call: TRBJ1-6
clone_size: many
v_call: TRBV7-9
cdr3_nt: TGTGCCAGCAGCTTAGGGTCCCCCCCGGTGACAGGGGAATCACCCCTCCACTTT
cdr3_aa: CASSLGSPPVTGESPLHF

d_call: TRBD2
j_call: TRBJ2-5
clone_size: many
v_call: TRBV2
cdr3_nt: TGTGCCAGCAGTGAACGAAGCGGGAGGGCCCCGAGCCAGTACTTC
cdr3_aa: CASSERSGRAPSQYF

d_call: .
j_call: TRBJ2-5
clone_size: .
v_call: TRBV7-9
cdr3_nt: TGTGCCAGCAGCTTAGGTCAGGGGATCCTCCAAGAGACCCAGTACTTC
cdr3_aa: CASSLGQGILQETQYF

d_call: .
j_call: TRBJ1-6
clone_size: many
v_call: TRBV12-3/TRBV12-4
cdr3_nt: TGTGCCAGCAGTTTTAGGGAGGGGTCACCCCTCCACTTT
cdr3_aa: CASSFREGSPLHF

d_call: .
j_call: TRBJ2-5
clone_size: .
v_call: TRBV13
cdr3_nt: TGTGCCAGCAGCCCAGGGGGCCGGGAGGTAGAGACCCAGTACTTC
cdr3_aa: CASSPGGREVETQYF

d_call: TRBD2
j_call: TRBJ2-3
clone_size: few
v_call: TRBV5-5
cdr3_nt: TGTGCCAGCAGCTTGGGACTAGCGGGATCGGATACGCAGTATTTT
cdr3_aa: CASSLGLAGSDTQYF

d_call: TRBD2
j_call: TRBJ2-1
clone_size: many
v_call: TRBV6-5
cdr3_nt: TGTGCCAGCAGTTACTCGAATCTAGCGGGCCAGCGCGGTGAGCAGTTCTTC
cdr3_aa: CASSYSNLAGQRGEQFF

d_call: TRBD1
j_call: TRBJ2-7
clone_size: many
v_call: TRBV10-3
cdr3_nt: TGTGCCATCAGCCTCCCTGGGACAGCCTACGAGCAGTACTTC
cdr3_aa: CAISLPGTAYEQYF

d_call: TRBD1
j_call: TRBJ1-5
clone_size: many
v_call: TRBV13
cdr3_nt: TGTGCCAGCAGCTTTTCGAAGGGACAGGTACATTTT
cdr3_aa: CASSFSKGQVHF

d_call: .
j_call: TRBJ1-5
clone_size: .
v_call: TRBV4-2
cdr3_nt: TGTGCCAGCAGCCAAGTAGCCTTGGGCAATCAGCCCCAGCATTTT
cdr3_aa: CASSQVALGNQPQHF

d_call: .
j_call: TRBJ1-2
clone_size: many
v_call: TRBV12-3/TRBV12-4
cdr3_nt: TGTGCCAGCAGTTTCGGGCGCCCAGCCGGCTACACCTTC
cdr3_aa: CASSFGRPAGYTF

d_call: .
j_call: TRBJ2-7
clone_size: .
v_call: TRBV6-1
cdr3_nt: TGTGCCAGCGTCCGGGGCAATGCTTACGAGCAGTACTTC
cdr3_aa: CASVRGNAYEQYF

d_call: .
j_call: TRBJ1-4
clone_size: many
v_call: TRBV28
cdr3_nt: TGTGCCAGCAGTTTAGTACAGGTACAGGAAAAACTGTTTTTT
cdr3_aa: CASSLVQVQEKLFF

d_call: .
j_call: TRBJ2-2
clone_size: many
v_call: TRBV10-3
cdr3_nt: TGTGCCATCAGTGAGATGGGCGGGGAGCTGTTTTTT
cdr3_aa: CAISEMGGELFF

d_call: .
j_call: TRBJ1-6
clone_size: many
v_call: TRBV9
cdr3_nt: TGTGCCAGCAGCGAGGCGGGAAACAATTCACCCCTCCACTTT
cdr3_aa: CASSEAGNNSPLHF

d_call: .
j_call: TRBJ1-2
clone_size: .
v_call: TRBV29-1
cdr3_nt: TGCAGCGTTGAACAGGGAGCTAACTATGGCTACACCTTC
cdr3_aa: CSVEQGANYGYTF

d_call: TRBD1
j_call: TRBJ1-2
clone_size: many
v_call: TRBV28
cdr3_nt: TGTGCCAGCAGACGGCAGGGGGCGCGGAACTATGGCTACACCTTC
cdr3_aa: CASRRQGARNYGYTF

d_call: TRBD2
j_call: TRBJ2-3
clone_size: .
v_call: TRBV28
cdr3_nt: TGTGCCAGCAGTCCCGGGACTATTAAGGCAGATACGCAGTATTTT
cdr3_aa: CASSPGTIKADTQYF

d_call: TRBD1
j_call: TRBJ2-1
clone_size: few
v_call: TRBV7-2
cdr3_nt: TGTGCCAGCAGCTTCAGGGGGCAGTACAATGAGCAGTTCTTC
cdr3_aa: CASSFRGQYNEQFF

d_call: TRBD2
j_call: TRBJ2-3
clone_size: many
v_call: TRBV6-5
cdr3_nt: TGTGCCAGCAGTTACTCGGGACTAGGCCGCACAGATACGCAGTATTTT
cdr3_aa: CASSYSGLGRTDTQYF